The clone carrying this T cell receptor (beta chain) was seen a few times. Antigen unknown. cDNA specific to TCR beta was made from 450 to 650 ng of total RNA, with a constant-region primer employed for priming. ARM-PCR was slightly modified, and three nested multiplex PCR rounds with it gave rise to the TCR beta libraries. One entry per CDR3 protein results from TCRdb running MiXCR on the multiplex PCR reads. The sample holds 150,000 to 200,000 distinct CDR3 sequences, over 80% seen once. Both RNA and DNA were isolated together from about 20-30 mg of bulk tissue that had not been sorted. These data originate in a study of tumor-infiltrating lymphocytes in primary liver carcinoma. Study-level information: Regardless of tissue type, samples showed similar yields of roughly 3.5 to 7.13 million productive TCRbeta reads. Study outcomes and limitations: A fraction of only about 8-24% of top clones appeared in all five tumor regions.

Material: tumor tissue from primary liver carcinoma. This TCR derives from a man aged 40-50 years with primary liver carcinoma and hepatitis B virus infection.

Here the CDR3 reads CASSSRRSTGNTDTQYF. In DNA form, the CDR3 reads TGTGCCAGCAGCAGCAGAAGAAGTACAGGGAACACAGATACGCAGTATTTT. V gene TRBV11-2 combines with J gene TRBJ2-3, with a tentative D call TRBD1 (6 bases). The CDR3 totals 17 residues. Germline assignment: CDR1 SGHAT and CDR2 FQNNGV. V was clipped by 5 bases and J by 2 bases, with 20 bases between them.